A selection of T cell receptor beta chains follows, all from one sample in a study of human T cells and chemical hapten exposure. TCRdb fed the RACE reads into MiXCR, producing one record per CDR3 protein. The table has fewer than 45,000 distinct CDR3 sequences, under 5% seen once; the top ten hold 20% to 30%. Sequencing was performed on whole blood, taken in connection with sensitization to the hapten diphenylcyclopropenone (DPC). The receptors here all came from a man aged 45-65 years with alopecia areata. Some clones in this sample may be carry-over from other donors' samples. The CDR3 runs from the conserved cysteine through the conserved F or W. D genes are given only for firm matches. Only some rows state a clone size, as once, few, many or a class for expanded clones.

TRBJ2-3,-,many,TRBV9,TGTGCCAGCAGGCCGAGCGGCGCAGATACGCAGTATTTT,CASRPSGADTQYF
TRBJ2-1,-,many,TRBV5-1,TGCGCCAGCAGCCCCGGGACGTATTCCTACAATGAGCAGTTCTTC,CASSPGTYSYNEQFF
TRBJ1-2,-,few,TRBV5-1,TGCGCCAGCAGCTTGGGGGGAAGAGGCTACACCTTC,CASSLGGRGYTF
TRBJ2-5,-,many,TRBV2,TGTGCCAGCAGTTCTACAGCGGAGACCCAGTACTTC,CASSSTAETQYF
TRBJ1-2,TRBD1,many,TRBV10-3,TGTGCCATAAGGGGGCAGGGAACAGCTAACTATGGCTACACCTTC,CAIRGQGTANYGYTF
TRBJ2-7,-,many,TRBV12-3/TRBV12-4,TGTGCCAGCAGTCCGTCATTCGAATACGAGCAGTACTTC,CASSPSFEYEQYF
TRBJ2-2,-,many,TRBV5-1,TGCGCCAGCAGCTTGGGCGGACGCACCGGGGAGCTGTTTTTT,CASSLGGRTGELFF
TRBJ1-1,-,many,TRBV13,TGTGCCAGCACCACAGACAGGCAAGGCAAGGCTTTCTTT,CASTTDRQGKAFF
TRBJ2-5,-,many,TRBV7-9,TGTGCCAGCAGCCCGGCAGTCGAGGAGACCCAGTACTTC,CASSPAVEETQYF
TRBJ2-5,TRBD2,many,TRBV28,TGTGCCAGCAGTCAGAGACTAGCGGGAGGACGTGAGACCCAGTACTTC,CASSQRLAGGRETQYF
TRBJ1-1,-,-,TRBV30,TGTGCCTTCGGACATGAAGGAGCTTTCTTT,CAFGHEGAFF
TRBJ2-1,TRBD1,few,TRBV4-3,TGCGCCAGCAGCCAATCCGGGACAGGGGGTTACAATGAGCAGTTCTTC,CASSQSGTGGYNEQFF
TRBJ2-1,-,many,TRBV7-2,TGTGCCAGCAGCTTGTTACACAATGAGCAGTTCTTC,CASSLLHNEQFF
TRBJ1-2,-,few,TRBV27,TGTGCCAGCAGTCCCCCAGGGGCATATGGCTACACCTTC,CASSPPGAYGYTF
TRBJ2-5,TRBD2,many,TRBV5-4,TGTGCCAGCAGTCCCGGGACTACCCAAGAGACCCAGTACTTC,CASSPGTTQETQYF
TRBJ1-1,-,many,TRBV6-2/TRBV6-3,TGTGCCAGCAGTTCCCGTAATTCGGCTTTCTTT,CASSSRNSAFF
TRBJ2-1,-,many,TRBV4-3,TGCGCCAGCAGCCAAGCCAAGGGGGGAACCTACAATGAGCAGTTCTTC,CASSQAKGGTYNEQFF
TRBJ2-1,TRBD2,-,TRBV29-1,TGCAGCGTTGACAGCGGAGCTAGCGGGGGCAATGAGCAGTTCTTC,CSVDSGASGGNEQFF
TRBJ2-1,-,few,TRBV7-9,TGTGCCAGCAGCCACGACTGGAATGAGCAGTTCTTC,CASSHDWNEQFF
TRBJ2-3,-,many,TRBV11-2,TGTGCCAGCAGCTTAGTTGGGTACACAGATACGCAGTATTTT,CASSLVGYTDTQYF
TRBJ2-3,TRBD2,many,TRBV5-1,TGCGCCAGCAGTTCTAGCGGGCTCCCTGGCACAGATACGCAGTATTTT,CASSSSGLPGTDTQYF
TRBJ1-2,TRBD1,many,TRBV29-1,TGCAGCGTTGACTCTGGCAGGGGGAAATATGGCTACACCTTC,CSVDSGRGKYGYTF
TRBJ1-1,-,medium-sized,TRBV29-1,TGCAGCGTTGAAGAGGAGAGTGGTGAAGCTTTCTTT,CSVEEESGEAFF
TRBJ2-1,-,many,TRBV28,TGTGCCAGCAGCTATCCCGGGAGATACAATGAGCAGTTCTTC,CASSYPGRYNEQFF
TRBJ2-3,-,-,TRBV4-2,TGTGCCAGCAGCCAAGATTTGGGCCAGGCTTCAGATACGCAGTATTTT,CASSQDLGQASDTQYF
TRBJ2-1,-,many,TRBV19,TGTGCCAGTAGTGTATTCCCCACGGGAGAAGGTCCCCATGAGCAGTTCTTC,CASSVFPTGEGPHEQFF
TRBJ2-2,TRBD2,many,TRBV12-3/TRBV12-4,TGTGCCAGCAACCTACTAGCGGCGTACACCGGGGAGCTGTTTTTT,CASNLLAAYTGELFF
TRBJ2-3,TRBD1,many,TRBV29-1,TGCAGCGTTGGGGGACAGGGACCTAGCACAGATACGCAGTATTTT,CSVGGQGPSTDTQYF
TRBJ2-1,TRBD2,-,TRBV10-1,TGCGCCAGCAGTGGTGGGCGGGAGTCCCACAATGAGCAGTTCTTC,CASSGGRESHNEQFF
TRBJ2-3,-,many,TRBV3-1,TGTGCCAGCAGCAGATGGGCGGGAACAGGGACAGATACGCAGTATTTT,CASSRWAGTGTDTQYF
TRBJ2-6,-,many,TRBV7-3,TGTGCCAGCAGCTTATTGTGGACCCCGGCCAACGTCCTGACTTTC,CASSLLWTPANVLTF
TRBJ2-3,-,many,TRBV10-3,TGTGCCATCAGTGAGTCTTCTAGCCCAGATACGCAGTATTTT,CAISESSSPDTQYF
TRBJ2-3,TRBD1,-,TRBV20-1,TGCAGTGCTAGAGTAGGGGGCACGGGAGATACGCAGTATTTT,CSARVGGTGDTQYF
TRBJ1-2,-,many,TRBV30,TGTGCCTGGAGTGTACGAGCGGCGGGCTACACCTTC,CAWSVRAAGYTF
TRBJ1-2,-,many,TRBV5-1,TGCGCCAGCTCTCCCGAGGGGCCCGGCTATTCTGGCTACACCTTC,CASSPEGPGYSGYTF
TRBJ2-2,TRBD1,many,TRBV28,TGTGCCAGCAGTCCGGACAGGGCGGACACCGGGGAGCTGTTTTTT,CASSPDRADTGELFF
TRBJ2-3,-,many,TRBV6-5,TGTGCCAGCAGTTCACGACTACCCCGTAATTCGCAGTATTTT,CASSSRLPRNSQYF
TRBJ2-7,-,many,TRBV10-1,TGCGCCAGCAGTGAGGGACAACGGGCTCTGTACTTC,CASSEGQRALYF
TRBJ2-1,TRBD2,many,TRBV3-1,TGTGCCAGCAGCCCCGGGGGGGGGGGAAATGAGCAGTTCTTC,CASSPGGGGNEQFF
TRBJ2-3,TRBD2,many,TRBV12-3/TRBV12-4,TGTGCCAGCAGGATTAGCGGGATCAGGGCAGATACGCAGTATTTT,CASRISGIRADTQYF
TRBJ2-6,-,many,TRBV5-1,TGCGCCAGCAGCTTGGTAGGGACCTCTGGGGCCAACGTCCTGACTTTC,CASSLVGTSGANVLTF
TRBJ2-7,TRBD2,few,TRBV29-1,TGCAGCGTTTTGGGGACTAGGGGATCAAGCGAGCAGTACTTC,CSVLGTRGSSEQYF
TRBJ2-3,-,many,TRBV20-1,TGCAGTGCTGTGTCGGGGACTTCTAGCACAGATACGCAGTATTTT,CSAVSGTSSTDTQYF
TRBJ1-5,-,-,TRBV5-8,TGTGCCAGCAGCTTGGAACAATATCAGCCCCAGCATTTT,CASSLEQYQPQHF
TRBJ2-1,TRBD2,medium-sized,TRBV4-1,TGCGCCAGCAGCCATGGACTAGCGGGATGGTCCGTTGTGGGTGAGCAGTTCTTC,CASSHGLAGWSVVGEQFF
TRBJ1-2,-,many,TRBV29-1,TGCAGCGTTGAGTGGAGGGAGCGTCGATATGGCTACACCTTC,CSVEWRERRYGYTF
TRBJ1-5,-,many,TRBV7-9,TGTGCCAGCAGCTTACAGTTTGATCAGCCCCAGCATTTT,CASSLQFDQPQHF
TRBJ2-7,-,many,TRBV10-2,TGCGCCAGCAGTGAGTTGGGAACTATTACCTACGAGCAGTACTTC,CASSELGTITYEQYF
TRBJ1-1,-,many,TRBV7-3,TGTGCCAGCAAGCAGGAAAGGGCAGGAGAAGCTTTCTTT,CASKQERAGEAFF
TRBJ2-3,-,many,TRBV24-1,TGTGCCACCAGTGATTTGAGGGCAGGGGCAGGAGATACGCAGTATTTT,CATSDLRAGAGDTQYF
TRBJ1-1,-,many,TRBV28,TGTGCCAGCAGTTCAGAGAACACTGAAGCTTTCTTT,CASSSENTEAFF
TRBJ1-1,-,many,TRBV29-1,TGCAGCGCCTGCGGGGCAGCTTTATTCACTGAAGCTTTCTTT,CSACGAALFTEAFF
TRBJ1-2,-,many,TRBV12-3/TRBV12-4,TGTGCCAGCACCATAACTCGAAGGGGCTACACCTTC,CASTITRRGYTF
TRBJ1-2,TRBD1,many,TRBV28,TGTGCCAGCAGACCCGGGACAGACTATGGCTACACCTTC,CASRPGTDYGYTF
TRBJ2-3,-,many,TRBV28,TGTGCCAGCAGTTTGAGGTATACGCAGTATTTT,CASSLRYTQYF
TRBJ2-6,-,few,TRBV7-2,TGTGCTATAGACTTCTCTGGGGCCAACGTCCTGACTTTC,CAIDFSGANVLTF
TRBJ2-1,-,-,TRBV20-1,TGCAGTGCTAGAGTTGGAGCGGCGGGAACCAATGAGCAGTTCTTC,CSARVGAAGTNEQFF
TRBJ2-2,-,many,TRBV7-9,TGTGCCAGCAGCTCCGACACCGGGGAGCTGTTTTTT,CASSSDTGELFF
TRBJ2-1,TRBD2,many,TRBV19,TGTGCCAGTAGTATAAGGACTAGCGGGGTACAATCCAAGTCCTACAATGAGCAGTTCTTC,CASSIRTSGVQSKSYNEQFF